The clone carrying this TCR beta chain was detected many times. One junction end disagrees with the germline gene, perhaps due to a read error. Other DNA sequences from this sample encode an identical CDR3 as well. CDR3 length: 16 residues. The germline CDR1 and CDR2 sequences are DFQATT and SNEGSKA (reference sequence). Every patient was untreated before thyroid surgery. This entry is derived from a study of metastatic and nonmetastatic thyroid tumors. The wider study: For malignant and benign thyroid patients, tumor or nodule tissue and blood were the sources whose repertoires were compared.

Via MiXCR, TCRdb re-called the PCR reads. The sample yields roughly 22,000 clones, around 15% seen once. The receptor was isolated from a female donor with papillary thyroid cancer or a benign thyroid nodule (not recorded which). Some clones in this sample may be carry-over from other donors' samples. The chain uses TRBV20-1 and TRBJ2-4; TRBD1 matches at 9 bases. The sample was blood. The CDR3 DNA reads as TGCAGTGCCCCACGAAGGACAGGGGTGGGCAAAAACATTCAATACTTC. It yields the protein CSAPRRTGVGKNIQYF.